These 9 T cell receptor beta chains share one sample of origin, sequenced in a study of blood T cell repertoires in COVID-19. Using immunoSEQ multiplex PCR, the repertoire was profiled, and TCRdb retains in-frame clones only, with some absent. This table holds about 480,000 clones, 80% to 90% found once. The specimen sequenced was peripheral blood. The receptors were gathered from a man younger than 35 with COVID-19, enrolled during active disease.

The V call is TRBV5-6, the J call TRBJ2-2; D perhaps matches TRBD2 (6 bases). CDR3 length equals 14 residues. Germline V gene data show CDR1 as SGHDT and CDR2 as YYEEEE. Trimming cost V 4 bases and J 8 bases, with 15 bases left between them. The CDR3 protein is CASSTGRPPGELFF. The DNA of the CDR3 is TGTGCCAGCAGCACCGGGAGACCACCGGGGGAGCTGTTTTTT.

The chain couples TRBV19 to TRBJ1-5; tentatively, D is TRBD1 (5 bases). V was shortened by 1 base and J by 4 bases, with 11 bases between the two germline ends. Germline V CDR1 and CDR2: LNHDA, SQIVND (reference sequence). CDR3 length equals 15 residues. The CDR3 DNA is TGTGCCAGTAGTATAGTGGGCAGGGAAAATCAGCCCCAGCATTTT. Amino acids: CASSIVGRENQPQHF.

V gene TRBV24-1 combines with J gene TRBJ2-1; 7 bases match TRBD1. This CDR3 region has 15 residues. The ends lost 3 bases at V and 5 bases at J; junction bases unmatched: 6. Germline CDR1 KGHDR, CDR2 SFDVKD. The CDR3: CATSDPHRGNNEQFF. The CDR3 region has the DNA TGTGCCACCAGTGATCCTCACAGGGGAAACAATGAGCAGTTCTTC.

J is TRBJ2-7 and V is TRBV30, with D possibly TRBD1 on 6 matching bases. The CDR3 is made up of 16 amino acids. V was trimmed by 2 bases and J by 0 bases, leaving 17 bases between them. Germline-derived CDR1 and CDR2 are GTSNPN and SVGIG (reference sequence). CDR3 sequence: CAWSPRQVPSSYEQYF. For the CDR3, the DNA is TGTGCCTGGAGTCCACGACAGGTACCGAGCTCCTACGAGCAGTACTTC. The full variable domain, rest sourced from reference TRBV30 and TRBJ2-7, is SQTIHQWPATLVQPVGSPLSLECTVEGTSNPNLYWYRQAAGRGLQLLFYSVGIGQISSEVPQNLSASRPQDRQFILSSKKLLLSDSGFYLCAWSPRQVPSSYEQYFGPGTRLTVT.

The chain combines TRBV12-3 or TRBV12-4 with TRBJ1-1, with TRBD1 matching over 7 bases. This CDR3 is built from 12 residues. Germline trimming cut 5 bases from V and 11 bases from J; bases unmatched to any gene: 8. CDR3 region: CASSPGTDTAFF. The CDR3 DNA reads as TGTGCCAGCAGTCCTGGGACAGACACCGCTTTCTTT.

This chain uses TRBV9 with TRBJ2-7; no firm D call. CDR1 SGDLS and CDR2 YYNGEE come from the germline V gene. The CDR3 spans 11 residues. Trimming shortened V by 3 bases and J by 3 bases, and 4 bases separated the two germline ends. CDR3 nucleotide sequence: TGTGCCAGCAGCGCGAGCTACGAGCAGTACTTC. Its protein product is CASSASYEQYF.

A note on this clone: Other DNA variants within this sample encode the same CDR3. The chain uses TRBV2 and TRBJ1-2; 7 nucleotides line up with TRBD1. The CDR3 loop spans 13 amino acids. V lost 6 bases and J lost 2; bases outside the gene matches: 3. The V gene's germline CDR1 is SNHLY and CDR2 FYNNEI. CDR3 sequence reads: CASSETGNYGYTF. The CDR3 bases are TGTGCCAGCAGCGAGACAGGGAACTATGGCTACACCTTC.

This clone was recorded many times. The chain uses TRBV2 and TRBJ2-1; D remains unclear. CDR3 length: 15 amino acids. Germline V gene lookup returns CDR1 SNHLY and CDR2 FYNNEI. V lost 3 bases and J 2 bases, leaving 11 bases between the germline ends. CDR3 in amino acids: CASSDLVPPYNEQFF. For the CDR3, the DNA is TGTGCCAGCAGTGATCTAGTTCCGCCCTACAATGAGCAGTTCTTC.

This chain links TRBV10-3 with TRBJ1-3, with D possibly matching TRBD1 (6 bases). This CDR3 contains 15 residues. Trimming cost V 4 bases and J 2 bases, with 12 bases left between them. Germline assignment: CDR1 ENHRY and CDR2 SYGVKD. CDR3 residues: CAISGSGGPGNTIYF. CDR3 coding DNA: TGTGCCATCAGTGGTAGCGGGGGCCCTGGAAACACCATATATTTT.